The 15 T cell receptor beta chains listed next were all sequenced from one sample in a study of blood T cells in healthy people across ages. Using a J-beta primer mix together with a sample-barcoded 5' primer, a second PCR was run for roughly 6 to 11 cycles. Via MiXCR, TCRdb re-called the 5' RACE reads, giving one row per CDR3 protein. The top ten clones hold 25% to 30% of a sample with hundreds of thousands of distinct CDR3 sequences, 25% to 30% of them seen once. Sequencing was carried out using blood. The receptors stem from a woman aged 70-85 years in good health.

This clonotype was detected only a few times. V gene TRBV27 combines with J gene TRBJ2-5; TRBD1 is a possible D gene (6 bases). This CDR3 is 15 amino acids long. Germline CDR1 and CDR2: MNHEY and SMNVEV (reference sequence). V lost 7 bases and J lost 2, with 17 bases in between. For the CDR3, the DNA is TGTGCCAGCACCCTCCGAGCAGGGGATCAAGAGACCCAGTACTTC. Protein: CASTLRAGDQETQYF.

The rearrangement joins TRBV12-3 or TRBV12-4 to TRBJ2-3; no firm D call. CDR3 length: 15 amino acids. Trimming took 6 bases from V and 3 from J, leaving 16 bases between them. The CDR3 DNA is TGTGCCAGCAGCCAGTACCGGGTCGGAACAGATACGCAGTATTTT. This sequence encodes CASSQYRVGTDTQYF.

A few counts support this clonotype. The rearrangement links TRBV28 to TRBJ2-3; TRBD2 aligns across 14 bases. J lost 6 bases, V lost 8 bases, and 13 bases had no gene match. The germline CDR1 and CDR2 sequences are MDHEN and SYDVKM. This CDR3 is 17 amino acids long. CDR3 sequence: CASGSLGTSGSSDTQYF. For the CDR3, the DNA is TGTGCCAGCGGATCTCTTGGGACTAGCGGGAGTTCGGATACGCAGTATTTT.

The genes are TRBV7-2 and TRBJ2-3; D gene unclear. The CDR3 length is 14 residues. Deletions cut 1 base from V and 2 bases from J, with 7 bases between. Germline V gives CDR1 SGHTA, CDR2 FQGNSA. The CDR3 DNA is TGTGCCAGCAGCTTAGGAGCGATCACAGATACGCAGTATTTT. Protein product: CASSLGAITDTQYF.

V and J are TRBV5-1 and TRBJ2-1; 10 bases line up with TRBD2. Losses at the gene ends were 0 bases for V and 5 bases for J; bases not matched to a gene: 2. The germline V gene encodes CDR1 SGHRS and CDR2 YFSETQ. The CDR3 runs 15 residues. The CDR3 sequence is CASSLVTSGDNEQFF. The CDR3 DNA sequence: TGCGCCAGCAGCTTGGTTACTAGCGGGGACAATGAGCAGTTCTTC.

V and J are TRBV28 and TRBJ1-2; 7 bases fit TRBD1. The germline V gene encodes CDR1 MDHEN and CDR2 SYDVKM. The CDR3 consists of 14 residues. V shed 2 bases, J shed 6 bases, and the junction held 6 bases outside the gene matches. DNA of the CDR3: TGTGCCAGCAGTTTACTCGACAGGGAAAATGGCTACACCTTC. It encodes CASSLLDRENGYTF.

This clonotype was detected only a few times. This sequence joins TRBV3-1 and TRBJ1-3, with D perhaps matching TRBD1 (6 bases). In germline, CDR1 is LGHDT, CDR2 YNNKEL (reference sequence). This CDR3 has 17 residues. Trimming left V 4 bases short and J 1 base short, with 17 bases between. CDR3 region: CASSLNLRGLSGNTIYF. The CDR3 nucleotides are TGTGCCAGCAGCCTGAACCTCAGGGGACTGTCTGGAAACACCATATATTTT. The full variable domain, rest sourced from reference TRBV3-1 and TRBJ1-3, is DTAVSQTPKYLVTQMGNDKSIKCEQNLGHDTMYWYKQDSKKFLKIMFSYNNKELIINETVPNRFSPKSPDKAHLNLHINSLELGDSAVYFCASSLNLRGLSGNTIYFGEGSWLTVV.

A note on this clonotype: The junction and the germline gene differ at one end; a read error may be behind it. The chain has TRBV28 and TRBJ2-1; D gene ambiguous. The length of the CDR3 is 13 residues. Germline V gene sequence: CDR1 MDHEN, CDR2 SYDVKM. DNA of the CDR3: TGCGCCAGCAGCTTGCGTTCCTACAATGAGCAGTTCTTC. This codes for CASSLRSYNEQFF.

The chain links TRBV3-1 to TRBJ1-5; unclear D gene. The CDR3 is made up of 12 amino acids. Germline V gene data show CDR1 as LGHDT and CDR2 as YNNKEL (reference sequence). Deletions cut 3 bases from V and 9 bases from J, with 9 bases between. The CDR3 is CASSQTPGPQHF. CDR3 nucleotide sequence: TGTGCCAGCAGCCAGACCCCGGGGCCCCAGCATTTT.

The sample holds many counts of this clonotype. V and J are TRBV6-5 and TRBJ1-6, with unresolved D. The germline V gene encodes CDR1 MNHEY and CDR2 SVGAGI. Trimming pared 5 bases from V and 6 bases from J, leaving 11 bases between. This CDR3 spans 14 amino acids. The CDR3 bases are TGTGCCAGCAGTACCGACGGAATTAATTCACCCCTCCACTTT. It specifies CASSTDGINSPLHF.

The V gene is TRBV6-1, the J gene TRBJ2-5; the match to TRBD2 covers 10 bases. The closer fit of TRBJ2-1 to the DNA end suggests the J call may be wrong. This CDR3 has 15 residues. CDR1 and CDR2 from the germline V gene are MNHNS and SASEGT. CDR3 region: CASSGASGRGDEQFF. In DNA, the CDR3 is TGTGCCAGCAGTGGGGCTAGCGGGAGAGGGGATGAGCAGTTCTTC.

In nucleotides, the CDR3 is TGTGCCAGCAGCCAAAGGCTAGCGGGAGGGGTAGGTACGCAGTATTTT. As protein: CASSQRLAGGVGTQYF. This sequence joins TRBV3-1 and TRBJ2-3; 12 nucleotides align to TRBD2. The CDR3 spans 16 residues. Germline values: CDR1 LGHDT, CDR2 YNNKEL (reference sequence). The V and J ends lost 2 bases and 8 bases, in that order; junction bases with no gene match: 8.

The chain employs TRBV5-8 and TRBJ2-4, with TRBD2 identical over 13 bases. CDR1 is SGHTS and CDR2 is YDEGEE in the germline V gene. This CDR3 has 16 residues. The J segment lost 7 bases and the V segment lost 1 base, leaving 5 bases of the junction unmatched. Here the CDR3 DNA reads TGTGCCAGCAGCTTGACCGGGACTAGCGGGATGAACATTCAGTACTTC. This encodes CASSLTGTSGMNIQYF.

There are a few counts of this clonotype. One end of the junction varies from germline; a read error may be responsible. This rearrangement joins TRBV15 to TRBJ2-5; D is unresolved. The CDR3 contains 14 residues. Germline V lookup: CDR1 LNHNV, CDR2 YYDKDF (reference sequence). CDR3 region: CAASRDQGLETQYF. The CDR3 DNA is TGTGCCGCCAGCAGAGATCAAGGATTAGAGACCCAGTACTTC.

The genes are TRBV14 and TRBJ1-4; TRBD1 might be the D (6 bases). CDR1 is SGHDN and CDR2 is FVKESK in the germline V gene. V dropped 3 bases and J dropped 5 bases, with 16 bases sitting between them. The CDR3 covers 16 residues. The CDR3 DNA reads as TGTGCCAGCAGCCACCTGGACAGTTTGGCCAATGAAAAACTGTTTTTT. It is translated as CASSHLDSLANEKLFF.